The following is a T cell receptor beta chain sequence with its context. Original analysis: The assay estimated nucleated cells by amplifying reference gene primers. The data were produced by immunoSEQ multiplex PCR, yet TCRdb's version contains in-frame clones alone and is incomplete. Clonal size and the V and J genes are those of that table, whereas D and trimming came from the DNA. The sample lists approximately 270,000 clones; 75% to 90% were seen once. The CDR3 runs to 16 residues. Per the germline V gene, CDR1 is MDHEN and CDR2 is SYDVKM. V was shortened by 2 bases and J by 1 base, with 12 bases between the two germline ends. The data belong to a study of blood T cell repertoires in COVID-19. Study-level information: T cells, B-cell-depleted T cells, or PBMCs supplied cDNA or gDNA.

Cohort 3 donors counted as recovered after two negative PCRs, clearance, or resolved symptoms. This sequence originates from a woman in her 50s who had recovered from COVID-19. Sequencing was done on a sample of PBMCs or T cells enriched from blood (not recorded which). The V gene is TRBV28, the J gene TRBJ1-5; possible D gene TRBD1, 6 bases. The CDR3 loop is CASSLLPRGSNQPQHF. The CDR3 bases are TGTGCCAGCAGTTTACTTCCCAGGGGAAGCAATCAGCCCCAGCATTTT.